The 26 T cell receptor beta chains given below trace back to one sample, sequenced in a study of blood T cell repertoires in COVID-19. Sequenced by immunoSEQ multiplex PCR; TCRdb stores in-frame clones only, minus some. The sample yields about 400,000 clones, around 86% seen once. Source material: peripheral blood. The receptors come from a human donor in a cohort sampled during active COVID-19.

This clone was seen a handful of times. CDR3 residues: CASTDRINSPLHF. CDR3 nucleotides: TGTGCCAGCACCGACAGGATCAATTCACCCCTCCACTTT. This chain joins TRBV5-6 and TRBJ1-6, with D possibly TRBD1 on 6 matching bases. The CDR3 spans 13 residues. V lost 6 bases and J 7 bases, leaving 11 bases between the germline ends. Per germline, CDR1 SGHDT and CDR2 YYEEEE.

This chain joins TRBV23-1 and TRBJ1-5; D possibly corresponds to TRBD1 (5 bases). TRBV23-1 is placed among ORFs of uncertain function. V was shortened by 8 bases and J by 2 bases, with 13 bases between the two germline ends. This CDR3 spans 14 amino acids. CDR3 residues: CASGAGGGNQPQHF. The CDR3 coding sequence is TGCGCCAGCGGGGCTGGGGGGGGCAATCAGCCCCAGCATTTT.

A single count supports this clone. At one boundary the junction diverges from the germline segment, which might be a read error. CDR3 loop: CASSLALGGSGNTIYF. As DNA, the CDR3 is TGTGCCAGCAGCTTAGCATTAGGGGGCTCGGGAAACACTATATATTTT. The rearrangement joins TRBV7-2 to TRBJ1-3; TRBD1 aligns across 7 bases. The CDR3 runs 16 residues. Germline V lookup: CDR1 SGHTA, CDR2 FQGNSA.

The chain uses TRBV11-3 and TRBJ1-3; no clear D. Trimming removed 5 bases from V and 6 bases from J, with 8 bases in between. Germline values: CDR1 SGHNT, CDR2 YENEEA. The CDR3 is 12 amino acids. The CDR3 is CASSANLNTIYF. The CDR3 bases are TGTGCCAGCAGCGCTAACTTAAACACCATATATTTT.

V usage is TRBV5-5 and J usage is TRBJ1-3; D gene uncertain. V was shortened by 3 bases and J by 4 bases, with 11 bases between the two germline ends. Germline V gene lookup returns CDR1 SGHKS and CDR2 YYEKEE (reference sequence). This CDR3 has 14 amino acids. The CDR3: CASSSGDLGNTIYF. CDR3 DNA sequence: TGTGCCAGCAGCTCCGGTGATTTAGGAAACACCATATATTTT.

The chain uses TRBV5-1 and TRBJ1-1; a weak D match, TRBD1 (5 bases). Per the germline V gene, CDR1 is SGHRS and CDR2 is YFSETQ. The V and J ends lost 3 bases and 4 bases respectively, with 25 bases between them. The CDR3 extends over 18 amino acids. The CDR3 DNA is TGCGCCAGCAGCTCGGCTGTAACAGGTCCTGTCACTCCCACTGAAGCTTTCTTT. Amino acids: CASSSAVTGPVTPTEAFF.

This chain uses TRBV6-4 with TRBJ2-5; D is perhaps TRBD1 (6 bases). From germline, CDR1 is MRHNA and CDR2 SNTAGT. V gave up 2 bases and J gave up 4 bases, with 11 bases separating them. CDR3 length: 14 amino acids. This chain's CDR3 is CASSDQGQTETQYF. CDR3 coding DNA: TGTGCCAGCAGTGACCAGGGGCAGACAGAGACCCAGTACTTC.

This CDR3 is CAWSRAGPLNNEQFF. The DNA for the CDR3 is TGTGCCTGGAGTAGAGCGGGACCTCTCAACAATGAGCAGTTCTTC. This rearrangement joins TRBV30 to TRBJ2-1; 7 bases fit TRBD2. The CDR3 has 15 residues. Germline values: CDR1 GTSNPN, CDR2 SVGIG (reference sequence). J gave up 5 bases and V 2 bases, and 9 bases lay outside the gene matches.

This chain joins TRBV2 and TRBJ1-6; no clear D. The CDR3 has 12 amino acids. Per germline, CDR1 SNHLY and CDR2 FYNNEI. Trimming left V 5 bases short and J 10 bases short, with 9 bases between. CDR3 sequence reads: CASSTRSSPLHF. The CDR3 DNA is TGTGCCAGCAGTACCAGATCCTCACCCCTCCACTTT.

This sequence joins TRBV28 and TRBJ2-3; 8 positions match TRBD1. From germline, CDR1 is MDHEN and CDR2 SYDVKM. CDR3 size: 13 residues. Germline trimming cut 7 bases from V and 5 bases from J; bases unmatched to any gene: 5. CDR3 in DNA: TGTGCCAGCAAAGCAGGGGGCATAGATACGCAGTATTTT. Translating it yields CASKAGGIDTQYF.

The V gene is TRBV6-5, the J gene TRBJ2-5, with 12 bases identical to TRBD2. The CDR3 has 14 amino acids. Germline V gives CDR1 MNHEY, CDR2 SVGAGI. The V gene end was trimmed by 7 bases and the J gene end by 5 bases; junction bases not matched to a gene: 5. DNA for the CDR3: TGTGCCAGCAAATCTAGCGGGAGGGGGGAGACCCAGTACTTC. It is translated as CASKSSGRGETQYF.

CDR3 sequence: CATREGGTALNQPQHF. CDR3 DNA sequence: TGTGCCACCCGGGAGGGAGGGACAGCCCTAAATCAGCCCCAGCATTTT. This rearrangement joins TRBV10-3 to TRBJ1-5, with 7 bases lining up with TRBD1. Germline V gene sequence: CDR1 ENHRY, CDR2 SYGVKD. V shed 10 bases and J 4 bases; nucleotides not matched to a gene: 16. The CDR3 consists of 16 residues.

The CDR3 reads CASSQDLWGEQGNEQYF. The CDR3 coding sequence is TGTGCCAGCAGCCAAGATCTCTGGGGGGAGCAAGGAAACGAGCAGTACTTC. The chain recombines TRBV4-2 with TRBJ2-7; D is perhaps TRBD2 (6 bases). V lost 0 bases to trimming and J lost 5 bases, with 20 bases between them. CDR1 is LGHNA, CDR2 YNFKEQ, per germline. CDR3 length: 17 residues.

The rearrangement joins TRBV27 to TRBJ1-2; a weak D match, TRBD1 (6 bases). The length of the CDR3 is 13 residues. V shed 7 bases and J shed 5 bases, with 14 bases lying between them. Per germline, CDR1 MNHEY and CDR2 SMNVEV (reference sequence). The chain's CDR3 is CASKPTGPYGYTF. Here the CDR3 DNA reads TGTGCCAGCAAACCAACAGGGCCTTATGGCTACACCTTC.

V gene TRBV19 combines with J gene TRBJ1-2; no clear D gene. The CDR3 extends over 14 amino acids. Germline CDR1 is LNHDA and CDR2 is SQIVND (reference sequence). Deletions cut 11 bases from V and 1 base from J, with 17 bases between. The CDR3 reads CAASRQIFNYGYTF. Written as DNA, the CDR3 is TGTGCCGCCTCTAGGCAAATTTTTAACTATGGCTACACCTTC.

This chain uses TRBV10-3 with TRBJ1-1, with no clear D. Trimming removed 3 bases from V and 5 bases from J, with 10 bases in between. Germline CDR1 reads ENHRY; CDR2 reads SYGVKD. There are 13 residues in the CDR3. CDR3 sequence (DNA): TGTGCCATCAGTGATCCACTGAGGACTGAAGCTTTCTTT. Its translation is CAISDPLRTEAFF.

The J gene is TRBJ2-1, the V gene TRBV7-3; TRBD1 matches 7 bases. From germline, CDR1 is SGHTA and CDR2 FQGTGA. The junction had 6 bases not matched to a gene; V was cut back by 5 bases and J by 5 bases. The CDR3 extends over 14 amino acids. CDR3 sequence (DNA): TGTGCCAGCAGCCAACAGGGGCTAGACAATGAGCAGTTCTTC. Translating gives CASSQQGLDNEQFF.

The gene calls are TRBV5-1 and TRBJ2-5, with D perhaps TRBD1 (5 bases). CDR3 length equals 12 residues. Trimming shortened V by 7 bases and J by 1 base, and 8 bases separated the two germline ends. CDR1 SGHRS and CDR2 YFSETQ come from the germline V gene. CDR3 sequence (DNA): TGCGCCAGCTACAGGAGCCAAGAGACCCAGTACTTC. The encoded protein is CASYRSQETQYF.

The chain recombines TRBV7-2 with TRBJ2-3; 7 bases fit TRBD2. V gave up 5 bases and J gave up 4 bases; unmatched junction bases: 9. The CDR3 has 15 residues. Germline-derived CDR1 and CDR2 are SGHTA and FQGNSA. The CDR3 DNA is TGTGCCAGCAGCCGGACTAGGGGTACATCAGATACGCAGTATTTT. It yields the protein CASSRTRGTSDTQYF.

The V gene is TRBV4-1, the J gene TRBJ2-3; 8 bases map to TRBD2. This CDR3 is 17 amino acids long. V dropped 2 bases and J dropped 0; count of bases not matched to a gene: 7. CDR1 is MGHRA and CDR2 is YSYEKL in the germline V gene. CDR3 residues: CASSQRTSRTSTDTQYF. For the CDR3, the DNA is TGCGCCAGCAGCCAACGGACTAGCAGAACTAGCACAGATACGCAGTATTTT.

The rearrangement links TRBV18 to TRBJ2-7; 8 bases are shared with TRBD2. Germline CDR1 KGHSH, CDR2 LQKENI. V lost 2 bases to trimming and J lost 4 bases; unmatched junction nucleotides: 10. The CDR3 loop spans 16 amino acids. CDR3 residues: CASSPSGPGGTYEQYF. The DNA of the CDR3 is TGTGCCAGCTCACCATCCGGGCCGGGAGGGACGTACGAGCAGTACTTC. Filled out from reference TRBV18 and TRBJ2-7, the complete variable domain reads NAGVMQNPRHLVRRRGQEARLRCSPMKGHSHVYWYRQLPEEGLKFMVYLQKENIIDESGMPKERFSAEFPKEGPSILRIQQVVRGDSAAYFCASSPSGPGGTYEQYFGPGTRLTVT.

The count of this clone is one. This chain uses TRBV5-6 with TRBJ1-3; 7 bases align to TRBD1. The trim removed 1 base at V and 1 base at J, leaving 8 bases unmatched. The CDR3 runs 17 residues. The germline V gene encodes CDR1 SGHDT and CDR2 YYEEEE. CDR3 sequence (DNA): TGTGCCAGCAGCTTGCGTCTACAGGGGTGGTCTGGAAACACCATATATTTT. This codes for CASSLRLQGWSGNTIYF. Supplemented by reference TRBV5-6 and TRBJ1-3, the full variable domain reads DAGVTQSPTHLIKTRGQQVTLRCSPKSGHDTVSWYQQALGQGPQFIFQYYEEEERQRGNFPDRFSGHQFPNYSSELNVNALLLGDSALYLCASSLRLQGWSGNTIYFGEGSWLTVV.

The chain uses TRBV5-1 and TRBJ2-3; 11 bases fit TRBD2. The CDR3 contains 15 residues. The V segment lost 4 bases and the J segment 4 bases; nucleotides outside the gene matches: 5. Germline V gives CDR1 SGHRS, CDR2 YFSETQ. The CDR3 DNA follows: TGCGCCAGCAGCCTTAGCGGGAGGGCATCAGATACGCAGTATTTT. Amino acids: CASSLSGRASDTQYF.

The rearrangement joins TRBV20-1 to TRBJ1-5; D is unresolved. CDR3 length equals 13 residues. Trimming left V 3 bases short and J 6 bases short, with 12 bases between. Germline loops: CDR1 DFQATT, CDR2 SNEGSKA (reference sequence). The CDR3 DNA sequence: TGCAGTGCTAGTGCGGCTCCGGGTCAGCCCCAGCATTTT. The encoded protein is CSASAAPGQPQHF.

The chain couples TRBV9 to TRBJ2-3; 12 bases are shared with TRBD2. Germline CDR1 and CDR2: SGDLS and YYNGEE. There are 15 residues in the CDR3. With 4 bases clipped from V and 2 bases from J, the junction kept 2 bases outside the gene matches. The CDR3 loop is CASSSSGGATDTQYF. In nucleotides, the CDR3 is TGTGCCAGCAGCTCTAGCGGGGGGGCCACAGATACGCAGTATTTT.

V usage is TRBV10-3 and J usage is TRBJ1-6; TRBD1 matches 7 bases. CDR1 is ENHRY, CDR2 SYGVKD, per germline. Unmatched junction bases numbered 4, after V lost 4 bases and J lost 7 bases. The CDR3 consists of 14 residues. The CDR3, as DNA: TGTGCCATCAGTGGAGACAGGGAAAATTCACCCCTCCACTTT. Encoded protein: CAISGDRENSPLHF.